Listed here is a single TCR beta chain. Its matching antigen is unknown. V was trimmed by 2 bases and J by 1 base, leaving 10 bases between them. Germline lookup yields CDR1 SGHDT and CDR2 YYEEEE. CDR3 size: 15 residues. This table comes from immunoSEQ multiplex PCR, and its TCRdb copy is limited to in-frame clones, with some not included. Of approximately 2.3 million clones in the sample, approximately 93% were seen once. This sample is drawn from a study of shared clonotypes between healthy human individuals. At the level of the study: Ranging from 18 to 49 in age, donors were two women and three men.

Study outcomes and limitations: The low donor count limited represented genetic and exposure-history diversity.

The clonotype was recovered from a man aged 18 to 30 in good health. Some clones in this sample may be carry-over from other donors' samples. This chain uses TRBV5-6 with TRBJ1-3; perhaps TRBD1 as D (6 bases). The sequencing sample was made of naive CD4+ T cells from PBMCs. Subset meaning: CD45RA+ positively selected. The CDR3 region has the DNA TGTGCCAGCAGCTTCTGGACAGTGTCTGGAAACACCATATATTTT. This translates into CASSFWTVSGNTIYF.